The T cell receptor (beta chain) described here comes from a study of blood T cells in healthy people across ages. A sample-barcoded 5' primer and a J-beta primer mix were used in a second PCR of about 7 to 12 cycles. Each CDR3 protein gets one entry after TCRdb re-called the 5' RACE reads with MiXCR. This table has 1.5 million to 1.9 million distinct CDR3 sequences, less than 45% appearing once. This receptor was obtained from a woman aged 18-30 years in good health. The source material was blood.

Written as DNA, the CDR3 is TGCGCCAGCAGCCAAGAGGGAGACAGGACGGCGGATACGCAGTATTTT. Its translation: CASSQEGDRTADTQYF. This chain links TRBV4-1 with TRBJ2-3, with D tentatively TRBD1 (6 bases). The germline gives CDR1 MGHRA, CDR2 YSYEKL. The CDR3 contains 16 residues. V lost 0 bases and J lost 6, with 16 bases in between.